The source of this T cell receptor beta chain is a study of T cell changes during pregnancy in multiple sclerosis. Trimming removed 6 bases from V and 2 bases from J; junction bases left unmatched: 13. This CDR3 is built from 17 residues. From germline, CDR1 is MDHEN and CDR2 SYDVKM. The method was immunoSEQ multiplex PCR; TCRdb's version includes in-frame clones alone and lacks a portion of them. The sample records roughly 28,000 clones, around nine tenths being singletons. The chain links TRBV28 to TRBJ2-7; 10 bases map to TRBD2. The sequencing here drew on CD8+ T cells from peripheral blood mononuclear cells, taken before pregnancy. The source is a female donor with multiple sclerosis, enrolled in a pregnancy study. The chain's CDR3 is CASSLPTLAGGTYEQYF. The CDR3 DNA follows: TGTGCCAGCAGCTTACCAACCTTAGCGGGAGGAACCTACGAGCAGTACTTC.